Listed below are T cell receptor beta chains from one sample, sequenced in a study of regulatory and conventional T cells in RAG deficiency. Profiling relied on immunoSEQ multiplex PCR, and the TCRdb table lists in-frame clones only, not all of them. The table includes 13,000 or so clones, about 92% detected once. The same sample was also studied in work on regulatory T cells.

Sequencing was done on a sample of CD4+ effector T cells sorted from blood. The receptors come from a human donor in good health. Each CDR3 is given with its conserved first and last residue. A D gene is named only where the DNA matches it firmly. Clone size is given for some rows only: seen once, a few or many times, or a class if the clone is expanded.

.,TRBJ2-3,TRBV5-4,.,13,CASSRERADTQYF,TGTGCCAGCAGTAGGGAGAGGGCCGATACGCAGTATTTT
.,TRBJ1-2,TRBV7-8,.,14,CASSPWVGNYGYTF,TGTGCCAGCAGCCCTTGGGTTGGCAACTATGGCTACACCTTC
.,TRBJ2-5,TRBV7-9,.,14,CASSLGRSQETQYF,TGTGCCAGCAGCCTGGGACGGTCCCAAGAGACCCAGTACTTC
.,TRBJ2-3,TRBV7-9,.,15,CASSLEARHTDTQYF,TGTGCCAGCAGCTTAGAGGCCAGGCACACAGATACGCAGTATTTT
once,TRBJ1-2,TRBV28,.,13,CASSLSGTYGYTF,TGTGCCAGCAGTTTGTCGGGCACGTATGGCTACACCTTC
.,TRBJ2-7,TRBV30,.,11,CAWSLKSEQYF,TGTGCCTGGAGTTTGAAGTCAGAGCAGTACTTC
.,TRBJ2-4,TRBV4-1,TRBD2,18,CASSQGLASGGARNIQYF,TGCGCCAGCAGCCAAGGGCTCGCTAGCGGGGGGGCTAGAAACATTCAGTACTTC
.,TRBJ2-1,TRBV10-3,.,15,CAIRSQGTSYNEQFF,TGTGCCATCAGAAGCCAGGGGACATCCTACAATGAGCAGTTCTTC
.,TRBJ2-7,TRBV15,.,14,CATSRVLGSYEQYF,TGTGCCACCAGCAGAGTTCTGGGGTCCTACGAGCAGTACTTC
.,TRBJ2-1,TRBV27,.,15,CASSTGTSSYNEQFF,TGTGCCAGCAGCACCGGGACTTCTTCCTACAATGAGCAGTTCTTC
.,TRBJ1-1,TRBV18,.,12,CASSPFTGEAFF,TGTGCCAGCTCTCCCTTCACAGGAGAAGCTTTCTTT
.,TRBJ1-5,TRBV10-1,.,16,CASSEWAGYSNQPQHF,TGCGCCAGCAGTGAGTGGGCAGGATATAGCAATCAGCCCCAGCATTTT
.,TRBJ2-7,TRBV5-1,TRBD1,16,CASSGGSTGFSYEQYF,TGCGCCAGCAGCGGAGGATCGACAGGGTTCTCCTACGAGCAGTACTTC
.,TRBJ1-5,TRBV6-1,.,17,CASSELTKGLSNQPQHF,TGTGCCAGCAGTGAACTGACGAAGGGCCTTAGCAATCAGCCCCAGCATTTT
.,TRBJ1-1,TRBV30,.,13,CAGFGHKNTEAFF,TGTGCCGGCTTCGGACATAAGAACACTGAAGCTTTCTTT
.,TRBJ2-1,TRBV2,.,14,CASSAQSSYNEQFF,TGTGCCAGCAGTGCTCAGAGCTCCTACAATGAGCAGTTCTTC
.,TRBJ2-1,TRBV6-5,.,15,CASRPDGRAANEQFF,TGTGCCAGCAGACCCGACGGCCGCGCGGCCAATGAGCAGTTCTTC
.,TRBJ2-4,TRBV7-3,TRBD2,16,CASSYNERERGNIQYF,TGTGCCAGCAGCTACAACGAGCGGGAGCGGGGGAACATTCAGTACTTC
.,TRBJ1-1,TRBV5-1,.,13,CASSLMQGTEAFF,TGCGCCAGCAGCTTGATGCAGGGAACTGAAGCTTTCTTT
few,TRBJ1-3,TRBV13,.,13,CASSSHSGNTIYF,TGTGCCAGCAGCTCACACTCAGGAAACACCATATATTTT
once,TRBJ1-6,TRBV27,TRBD1,15,CATSPTGANNSPLHF,TGTGCCACCTCCCCGACAGGGGCGAATAATTCACCCCTCCACTTT